The 8 T cell receptor beta chains given below trace back to one sample, sequenced in a study of CD39 and CD103 CD8 tumor-infiltrating T cells. Method: immunoSEQ multiplex PCR; TCRdb's copy keeps in-frame clones and lacks some. The data contain around 15,000 clones, over 80% of them singletons. Sequencing was performed on CD8+ T cells sorted from blood. Subset here: total memory CD8 T cells (CD45RA-CCR7+/-) from blood or uninvolved lymph node. The source of these receptors is a human donor with head and neck squamous cell carcinoma.

This chain connects TRBV6-1 to TRBJ2-7; D is tentatively TRBD1 or TRBD2 (5 bases each). The V gene lost 7 bases and the J gene lost 4 bases, with 14 bases spanning the gap. Germline CDR1 is MNHNS and CDR2 is SASEGT. The CDR3 is 13 residues long. The CDR3 sequence is CASNVGTVYEQYF. The CDR3 nucleotides read TGTGCCAGCAACGTAGGGACGGTTTACGAGCAGTACTTC.

This clone was recorded a few times. This rearrangement joins TRBV2 to TRBJ1-1; TRBD1 might be the D (6 bases). CDR1 is SNHLY, CDR2 FYNNEI, per germline. Trimming removed 6 bases at V and 10 bases at J, with 18 bases between. The CDR3 is made up of 13 amino acids. The CDR3 coding sequence is TGTGCCAGCAGCGCATACGGGGGGGCGGGAGCTTTCTTT. As protein: CASSAYGGAGAFF.

This chain connects TRBV2 to TRBJ1-5, with 9 bases aligning to TRBD1. V was pared by 3 bases and J by 6 bases, with 9 bases of the junction left unmatched. The CDR3 totals 16 residues. Per germline, CDR1 SNHLY and CDR2 FYNNEI. The CDR3 bases are TGTGCCAGCAGTGATGGGACAGGGCAGGGTGCTCAGCCCCAGCATTTT. It codes for CASSDGTGQGAQPQHF.

This sequence joins TRBV28 and TRBJ1-4; D is perhaps TRBD1 (5 bases). The CDR3 totals 14 residues. Germline V lookup: CDR1 MDHEN, CDR2 SYDVKM. Trimming shortened V by 5 bases and J by 0 bases, and 7 bases separated the two germline ends. CDR3 nucleotides: TGTGCCAGCAGTCCGGGGGCAACTAATGAAAAACTGTTTTTT. Residues: CASSPGATNEKLFF.

The CDR3 region has the DNA TGTGCCATATCTAGCGGGGGACACAATGAGCAGTTCTTC. It specifies CAISSGGHNEQFF. The rearrangement uses TRBV6-5 and TRBJ2-1; 10 bases match TRBD2. The CDR3 sequence is 13 residues long. Germline CDR1 is MNHEY and CDR2 is SVGAGI. J lost 5 bases, V lost 10 bases, and 5 bases had no gene match.

V is TRBV7-9 and J is TRBJ2-2; D may be TRBD2 (5 bases). The CDR3 consists of 11 residues. Trimming pared 8 bases from V and 8 bases from J, leaving 9 bases between. Per the germline V gene, CDR1 is SEHNR and CDR2 is FQNEAQ (reference sequence). The CDR3 nucleotides read TGTGCCAGCCTCGGCGGGGGGGAGCTGTTTTTT. It specifies CASLGGGELFF.

J is TRBJ2-3 and V is TRBV28, with D unresolved. The CDR3 has 13 residues. CDR1 and CDR2 from the germline V gene are MDHEN and SYDVKM. Trimming cost V 8 bases and J 3 bases, with 12 bases left between them. This chain's CDR3 is CASGMLWTDTQYF. The CDR3 region has the DNA TGTGCCAGCGGGATGCTCTGGACAGATACGCAGTATTTT.

CDR3 loop: CASSEYAVGGGPLDTQYF. In nucleotides, the CDR3 is TGTGCCAGCAGTGAATATGCTGTGGGCGGGGGGCCCCTTGATACGCAGTATTTT. The chain couples TRBV25-1 to TRBJ2-3, with 8 nucleotides matching TRBD2. V gave up 0 bases and J gave up 6 bases; unmatched junction bases: 14. The germline gives CDR1 MGHDK, CDR2 SYGVNS. CDR3 length: 18 amino acids.